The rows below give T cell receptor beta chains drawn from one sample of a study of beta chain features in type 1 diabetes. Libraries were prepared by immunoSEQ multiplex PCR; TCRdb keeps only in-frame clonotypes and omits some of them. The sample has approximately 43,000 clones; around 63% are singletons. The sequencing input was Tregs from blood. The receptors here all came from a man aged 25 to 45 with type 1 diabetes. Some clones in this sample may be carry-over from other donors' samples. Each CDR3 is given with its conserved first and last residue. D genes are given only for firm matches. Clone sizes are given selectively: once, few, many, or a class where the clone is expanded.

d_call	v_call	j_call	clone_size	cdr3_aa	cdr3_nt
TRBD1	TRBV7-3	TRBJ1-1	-	CASSATGDTEAFF	TGTGCCAGCAGCGCGACAGGGGACACTGAAGCTTTCTTT
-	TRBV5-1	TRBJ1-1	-	CASSGGVGTEAFF	TGCGCCAGCAGCGGGGGGGTGGGCACTGAAGCTTTCTTT
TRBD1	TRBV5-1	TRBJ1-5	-	CASSVDRGSQPQHF	TGCGCCAGCAGCGTCGACAGGGGTAGTCAGCCCCAGCATTTT
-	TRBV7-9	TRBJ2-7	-	CASSSDNFDEQYF	TGTGCCAGCAGCTCGGACAATTTCGACGAGCAGTACTTC
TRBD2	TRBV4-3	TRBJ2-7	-	CASSQDLRGIYEQYF	TGCGCCAGCAGCCAAGATTTGCGGGGGATCTACGAGCAGTACTTC
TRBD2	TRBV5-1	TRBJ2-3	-	CASSSAGGLTDTQYF	TGCGCCAGCAGCAGCGCGGGGGGCCTCACAGATACGCAGTATTTT
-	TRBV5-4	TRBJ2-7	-	CASSSFGGGSYEQYF	TGTGCCAGCAGCTCTTTCGGGGGAGGATCGTACGAGCAGTACTTC
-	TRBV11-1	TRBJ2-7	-	CASSLTGDPLMHF	TGTGCCAGCAGCTTAACGGGGGACCCCTTAATGCACTTC
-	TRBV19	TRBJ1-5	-	CASSIGQQPQHF	TGTGCCAGTAGTATTGGGCAACAGCCCCAGCATTTT
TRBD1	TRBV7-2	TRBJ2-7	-	CASSPRQGSYEQYF	TGTGCCAGCAGCCCCCGACAGGGTTCCTACGAGCAGTACTTC
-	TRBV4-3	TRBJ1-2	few	CASSQESRVPYGYTF	TGCGCCAGCAGCCAAGAATCCAGGGTACCCTATGGCTACACCTTC
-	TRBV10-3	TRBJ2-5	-	CAIRPGSQETQYF	TGTGCCATCCGGCCCGGGTCACAAGAGACCCAGTACTTC
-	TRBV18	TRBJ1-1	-	CASSPPRRGRYTEAFF	TGTGCCAGCTCACCACCGAGAAGGGGCCGTTACACTGAAGCTTTCTTT
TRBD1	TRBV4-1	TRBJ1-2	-	CASSQGQGAGYGYTF	TGCGCCAGCAGCCAAGGACAGGGGGCCGGCTATGGCTACACCTTC
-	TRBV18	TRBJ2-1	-	CASSPIARYNEQFF	TGTGCCAGCTCGCCTATAGCGCGGTACAATGAGCAGTTCTTC
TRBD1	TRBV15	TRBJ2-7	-	CATSRRTGVHEQYF	TGTGCCACCAGTAGGCGGACAGGGGTCCACGAGCAGTACTTC
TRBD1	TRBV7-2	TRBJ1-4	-	CASSLAGQGASEKLFF	TGTGCCAGCAGCTTAGCGGGACAGGGGGCTAGTGAAAAACTGTTTTTT
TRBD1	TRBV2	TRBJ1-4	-	CASSLGTAPNEKLFF	TGTGCCAGCAGTCTAGGGACAGCCCCTAATGAAAAACTGTTTTTT
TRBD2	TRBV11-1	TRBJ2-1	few	CASSSPRFRGGYNEQFF	TGTGCCAGCAGCTCCCCTAGGTTCCGGGGGGGGTACAATGAGCAGTTCTTC
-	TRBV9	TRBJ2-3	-	CASSQTNGLTDTQYF	TGTGCCAGCAGCCAAACTAACGGCCTCACAGATACGCAGTATTTT
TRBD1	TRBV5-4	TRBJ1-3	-	CASKQGSSGNTIYF	TGTGCCAGCAAACAGGGGAGCTCTGGAAACACCATATATTTT
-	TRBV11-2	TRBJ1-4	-	CASSLGGDGEKLFF	TGTGCCAGCAGCTTAGGCGGGGATGGAGAAAAACTGTTTTTT
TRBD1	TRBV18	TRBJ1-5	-	CASSRTGNRPQHF	TGTGCCAGCTCGAGGACAGGCAATCGGCCCCAGCATTTT
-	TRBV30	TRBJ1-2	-	CAWSPPVWEYYGYTF	TGTGCCTGGAGCCCGCCCGTCTGGGAGTACTATGGCTACACCTTC
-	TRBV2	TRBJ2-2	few	CASRTGNTGELFF	TGTGCCAGCAGGACAGGGAACACCGGGGAGCTGTTTTTT
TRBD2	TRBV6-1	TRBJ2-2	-	CAASGGAANTGELFF	TGTGCCGCTAGCGGGGGAGCCGCGAACACCGGGGAGCTGTTTTTT
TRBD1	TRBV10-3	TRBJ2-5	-	CAISGDRVFQETQYF	TGTGCCATCAGTGGTGACAGGGTCTTTCAAGAGACCCAGTACTTC
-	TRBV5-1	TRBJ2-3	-	CASSSLGIRTDTQYF	TGCGCCAGCAGCTCTCTCGGGATCCGCACAGATACGCAGTATTTT
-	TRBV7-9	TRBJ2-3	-	CAGLSVGTDTQYF	TGTGCCGGCCTCAGCGTAGGCACAGATACGCAGTATTTT
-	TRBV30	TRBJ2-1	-	CAWSVNSLSSYNEQFF	TGTGCCTGGAGTGTAAATAGTCTGAGCTCCTACAATGAGCAGTTCTTC
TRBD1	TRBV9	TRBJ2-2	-	CASSVGAGGNTGELFF	TGTGCCAGCAGCGTAGGGGCAGGGGGGAACACCGGGGAGCTGTTTTTT
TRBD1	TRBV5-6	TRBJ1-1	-	CASSLRGLAEAFF	TGTGCCAGCAGCCTCAGGGGGTTGGCTGAAGCTTTCTTT
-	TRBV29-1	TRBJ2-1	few	CSIEALYNEQFF	TGCAGTATTGAGGCTCTCTACAATGAGCAGTTCTTC
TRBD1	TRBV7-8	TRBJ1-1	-	CASSRGQIMNTEAFF	TGTGCCAGCAGCCGGGGACAGATAATGAACACTGAAGCTTTCTTT
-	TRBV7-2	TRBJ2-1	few	CASSLFIAAHPSYNEQFF	TGTGCCAGCAGCTTATTTATCGCGGCCCACCCATCCTACAATGAGCAGTTCTTC
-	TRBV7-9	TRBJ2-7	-	CASSLSGQFGYEQYF	TGTGCCAGCAGCTTAAGTGGACAGTTCGGCTACGAGCAGTACTTC
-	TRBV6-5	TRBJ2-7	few	CASSLLGGPYEQYF	TGTGCCAGCAGTCTCTTAGGGGGACCATACGAGCAGTACTTC
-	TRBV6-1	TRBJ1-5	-	CASSELVGAVPQHF	TGTGCCAGCAGTGAACTTGTAGGGGCTGTTCCCCAGCATTTT
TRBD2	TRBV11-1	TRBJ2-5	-	CASSFSGGTSQETQYF	TGTGCCAGCAGCTTTAGCGGGGGGACCTCTCAAGAGACCCAGTACTTC
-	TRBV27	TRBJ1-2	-	CASSLGGGLDYGYTF	TGTGCCAGCAGTTTAGGGGGGGGGCTTGACTATGGCTACACCTTC